The subject of this entry is one T cell receptor beta chain. Its matching antigen is unknown. Germline V lookup: CDR1 SEHNR, CDR2 FQNEAQ (reference sequence). This CDR3 spans 14 amino acids. V lost 0 bases, J lost 10 bases, and 10 bases lay in between. This record belongs to a study of Ad26.COV2.S vaccination and SARS-CoV-2 variants. Notes on the study in general: Responses of T cells in total may have been underestimated by the TCR breadth and depth analyses. Following vaccination, spike-specific CD8+ and CD4+ T cell responses reportedly exhibited substantial breadth. Placebo recipients had lower spike-specific TCR breadth than vaccine recipients. Placebo recipients and vaccine recipients were similar in non-spike TCR breadth.

Assay: immunoSEQ multiplex PCR; the TCRdb copy retains only in-frame clones and omits some. The data contain over 110,000 clones, roughly 88% of them seen just once; the ten biggest clones take up more than 4.5%. The V and J genes are TRBV7-9 and TRBJ1-6, with no clear D. Sequencing used peripheral blood, obtained after recovery from COVID-19. The receptor comes from a human donor who had recovered from COVID-19. This CDR3 is CASSLAQGKSPLHF. The CDR3 region has the DNA TGTGCCAGCAGCTTAGCGCAAGGGAAATCACCCCTCCACTTT.